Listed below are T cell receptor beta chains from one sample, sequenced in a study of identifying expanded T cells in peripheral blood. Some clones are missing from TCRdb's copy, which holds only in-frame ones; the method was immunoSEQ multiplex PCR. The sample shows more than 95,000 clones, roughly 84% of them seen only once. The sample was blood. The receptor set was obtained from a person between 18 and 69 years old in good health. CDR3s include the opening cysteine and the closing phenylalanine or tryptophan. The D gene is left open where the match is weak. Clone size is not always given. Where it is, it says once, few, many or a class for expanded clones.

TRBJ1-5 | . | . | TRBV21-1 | TGTGCCAGCAGCGCCCGGGACAGGGAGACTCAGCCCCAGCATTTT | CASSARDRETQPQHF
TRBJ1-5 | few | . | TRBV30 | TGTGCCTGGAGTGTCACCCTCAATCAGCCCCAGCATTTT | CAWSVTLNQPQHF
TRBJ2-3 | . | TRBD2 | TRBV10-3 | TGTGCCATCAGTGAGCGGACTAGCGGGGAAAACACAGATACGCAGTATTTT | CAISERTSGENTDTQYF
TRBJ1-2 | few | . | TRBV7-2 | TGTGCCAGCAGCTTAGGAGGCTATGGCTACACCTTC | CASSLGGYGYTF
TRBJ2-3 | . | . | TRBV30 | TGTGCCTGGAGTGTACTGCCCCAAACTAAGTATTTT | CAWSVLPQTKYF
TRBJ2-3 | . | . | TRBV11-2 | TGTGCCAGCAGCTTAGGGATCCCAGATACGCAGTATTTT | CASSLGIPDTQYF
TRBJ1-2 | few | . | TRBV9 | TGTGCCAGCTATGGCAGGTCCTATGGCTACACCTTC | CASYGRSYGYTF
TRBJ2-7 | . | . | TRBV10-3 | TGTGCCATGGGGCTCTACGAGCAGTACTTC | CAMGLYEQYF
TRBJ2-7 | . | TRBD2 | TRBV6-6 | TGTGCCAGCAGTTACTTTCCGGGGGGGCACGAGCAGTACTTC | CASSYFPGGHEQYF
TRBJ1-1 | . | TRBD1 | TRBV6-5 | TGTGCCAGCAGTATGGACAGGGTCACTGAAGCTTTCTTT | CASSMDRVTEAFF
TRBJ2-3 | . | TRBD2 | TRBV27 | TGTGCCAGCAGTTTAATAGCGGGGAGCACAGATACGCAGTATTTT | CASSLIAGSTDTQYF
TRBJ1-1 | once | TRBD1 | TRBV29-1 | TGCAGCGTTGACAGGGGGCGGGCAGCAACTTTCTTT | CSVDRGRAATFF
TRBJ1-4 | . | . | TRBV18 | TGTGCCAGCTCACCAGGGCGGTATAATGAAAAACTGTTTTTT | CASSPGRYNEKLFF
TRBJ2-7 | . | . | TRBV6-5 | TGTGCCAGCAGTTACTGGGGACGGAGGGGGATTTACGAGCAGTACTTC | CASSYWGRRGIYEQYF
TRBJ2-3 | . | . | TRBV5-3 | TGTGCCAGCAGCTTCGGGGGGCCTCATACAGATACGCAGTATTTT | CASSFGGPHTDTQYF
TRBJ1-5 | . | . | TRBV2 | TGTGCCAGCAGTGAGCAGGTTAGCAATCAGCCCCAGCATTTT | CASSEQVSNQPQHF
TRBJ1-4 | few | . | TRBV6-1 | TGTGCCAGCAGTGAAGCGCCGGGAAGCGGGTATGAAAAACTGTTTTTT | CASSEAPGSGYEKLFF
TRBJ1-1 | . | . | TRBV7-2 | TGTGCCAGCAGCTTAGGGGGTGGCAGCCCTGGTTTCTTT | CASSLGGGSPGFF
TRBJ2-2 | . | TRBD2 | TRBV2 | TGTGCCAGCAGTGTGGTTAGCGGGTCTACCGGGGAGCTGTTTTTT | CASSVVSGSTGELFF
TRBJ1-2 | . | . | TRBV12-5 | TGTGCTAGTGGTTCCGGTTATACAGGGCTCAGCGTCTATGGCTACACCTTC | CASGSGYTGLSVYGYTF
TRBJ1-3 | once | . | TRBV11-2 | TGTGCCAGCAGCCCCCGACCGTCCGGAAACACCATATATTTT | CASSPRPSGNTIYF
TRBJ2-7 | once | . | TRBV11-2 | TGTGCCAGCAGCCCGATCAGGGTACACGAGCAGTACTTC | CASSPIRVHEQYF
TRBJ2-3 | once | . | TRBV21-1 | TGTGCCGCCGACAGGGGCCAGACAGATACGCAGTATTTT | CAADRGQTDTQYF
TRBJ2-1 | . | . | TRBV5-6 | TGTGCCAGCAACCTGAGGGAAAATGAGCAGTTCTTC | CASNLRENEQFF
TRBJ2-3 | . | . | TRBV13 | TGTGCCAGCAGCTTAGGCGGTTTTTCAAATACGCAGTATTTT | CASSLGGFSNTQYF
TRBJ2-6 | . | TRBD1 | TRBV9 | TGTGCCAGCAGCGTAACAGGGGGATCAGGGGCCAACGTCCTGACTTTC | CASSVTGGSGANVLTF
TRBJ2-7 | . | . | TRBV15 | TGTGCCACCAGCGGCCCCGGGAGCTACGAGCAGTACTTC | CATSGPGSYEQYF
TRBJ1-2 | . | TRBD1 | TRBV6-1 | TGTGCCAGCAGTGGGTCCGGTCGGGGCAGGGGGAATGGCTACACCTTC | CASSGSGRGRGNGYTF
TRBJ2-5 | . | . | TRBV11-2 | TGTGCCAGCAGCCGGACACGACAAGAGACCCAGTACTTC | CASSRTRQETQYF
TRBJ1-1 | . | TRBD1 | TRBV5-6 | TGTGCCAGCAGCCCCGGGACAGACGAAGCTTTCTTT | CASSPGTDEAFF
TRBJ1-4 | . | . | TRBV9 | TGTGCCAGCAGCCCCCGGGGGGCAACTAATGAAAAACTGTTTTTT | CASSPRGATNEKLFF
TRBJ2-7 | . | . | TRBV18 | TGTGCCAGCTCATCACAGCTAAACACGGAGGTGGTGCAGTACTTC | CASSSQLNTEVVQYF
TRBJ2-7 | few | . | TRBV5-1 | TGCGCCAGCAGCTTGTTAAGTAGCAGTTACTACGAGCAGTACTTC | CASSLLSSSYYEQYF
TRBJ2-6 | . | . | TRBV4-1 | TGCGCCAGCAGCCAAGAGATACAGGGTGCCGGGGCCAACGTCCTGACTTTC | CASSQEIQGAGANVLTF
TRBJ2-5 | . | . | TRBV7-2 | TGTGCCAGCAGCTCGAACAGGGCGGAAAGAGAGACCCAGTACTTC | CASSSNRAERETQYF
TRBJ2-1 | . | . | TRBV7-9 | TGTGCCAGCAGCTTGAACAATGAGCAGTTCTTC | CASSLNNEQFF
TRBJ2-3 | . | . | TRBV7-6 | TGTGCCAGCAGCTTAGTGGTCAGGGCTAGCACAGATACGCAGTATTTT | CASSLVVRASTDTQYF
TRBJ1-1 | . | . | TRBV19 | TGTGCCAGTAGCCGTCAGAAGGACCCAGGGGAGATAACTGAAGCTTTCTTT | CASSRQKDPGEITEAFF
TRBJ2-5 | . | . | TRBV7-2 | TGTGCCAGCAGCTACGGATTCCAAGAGACCCAGTACTTC | CASSYGFQETQYF
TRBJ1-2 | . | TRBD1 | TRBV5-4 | TGTGCCAGCAGCTTTGACAGGGGAGTCTATGGCTACACCTTC | CASSFDRGVYGYTF
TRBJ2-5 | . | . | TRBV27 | TGTGCCAGCAGCTTAGCGTGGAGGGGACAAGAGACCCAGTACTTC | CASSLAWRGQETQYF
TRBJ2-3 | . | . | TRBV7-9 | TGTGCCAGCAGCTTGTGGCAGAAGAGCACAGATACGCAGTATTTT | CASSLWQKSTDTQYF
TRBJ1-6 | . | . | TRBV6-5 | TGTGCCAGCAGTTACTCAGCCACGGGTAGATGGTCACCCCTCCACTTT | CASSYSATGRWSPLHF